These 8 T cell receptor beta chains came from one sample sequenced in a study of T cells in Graves' hyperthyroidism and ophthalmopathy. RNA transcripts provided the source from which TCR beta CDR3 regions were amplified. HTBI primers were the set used in a first-round RT-PCR of the TCR CDR3. TCRdb redid the calling of the multiplex PCR reads with MiXCR, one entry per CDR3 protein. The sample lists hundreds of thousands of distinct CDR3 sequences, roughly 15% occurring once. The source material was blood. The source is a man aged 18 to 30 with Graves' ophthalmopathy.

A few counts support this clonotype. This rearrangement joins TRBV20-1 to TRBJ2-7; 9 bases align to TRBD1. The germline V gene encodes CDR1 DFQATT and CDR2 SNEGSKA (reference sequence). This CDR3 region has 13 residues. The J segment lost 5 bases and the V segment lost 8 bases, leaving 10 bases of the junction unmatched. The CDR3 is CSFRGTGSHEQYF. CDR3 in DNA: TGCAGTTTTAGGGGGACAGGGTCCCACGAGCAGTACTTC.

This clonotype was seen a few times. The genes are TRBV19 and TRBJ1-1; D might be TRBD1 (5 bases). Germline V lookup: CDR1 LNHDA, CDR2 SQIVND (reference sequence). V was clipped by 5 bases and J by 4 bases, with 14 bases between them. The CDR3 is made up of 14 amino acids. DNA of the CDR3: TGTGCCAGTAGTTTCCAGGGATACGGCACTGAAGCTTTCTTT. As protein: CASSFQGYGTEAFF.

This clonotype was detected only a few times. The chain combines TRBV11-3 with TRBJ2-2; 8 bases fit TRBD2. The CDR3 totals 13 residues. V dropped 4 bases and J dropped 6; count of bases not matched to a gene: 1. CDR1 is SGHNT, CDR2 YENEEA, per germline. The CDR3 DNA is TGTGCCAGCAGCTCCGGGGGGGCCGGGGAGCTGTTTTTT. Protein sequence: CASSSGGAGELFF. The full variable domain, its missing parts supplied by reference TRBV11-3 and TRBJ2-2, is EAGVVQSPRYKIIEKKQPVAFWCNPISGHNTLYWYLQNLGQGPELLIRYENEEAVDDSQLPKDRFSAERLKGVDSTLKIQPAELGDSAVYLCASSSGGAGELFFGEGSRLTVL.

This clonotype was counted a few times. A much larger clone differs from this one at a single base, so this may be a read error. The rearrangement joins TRBV11-2 to TRBJ2-7; unclear D gene. Per the germline V gene, CDR1 is SGHAT and CDR2 is FQNNGV. This CDR3 contains 12 residues. The CDR3: CASSHPNYKQYF. The CDR3 bases are TGTGCCAGCAGCCACCCTAACTACAAGCAGTACTTC.

This clonotype was counted between two and nine times. The rearrangement links TRBV5-6 to TRBJ2-7, with a tentative D call TRBD1 (5 bases). From germline, CDR1 is SGHDT and CDR2 YYEEEE. This CDR3 has 17 residues. Trimming took off 0 bases at V and 2 bases at J, with 18 bases between the two ends. DNA for the CDR3: TGTGCCAGCAGCTTGGGGTTACAGGTGCTTGTCCCCTACGAGCAGTACTTC. The encoded protein is CASSLGLQVLVPYEQYF.

In this sample, this clonotype turned up many times. The chain couples TRBV12-3 or TRBV12-4 to TRBJ1-5; D not certain. Deletions cut 5 bases from V and 4 bases from J, with 12 bases between. The CDR3 covers 14 residues. CDR3 nucleotides: TGTGCCAGCAGTCGAGACGGAGGTAATCAGCCCCAGCATTTT. Protein sequence: CASSRDGGNQPQHF.

This sequence joins TRBV7-9 and TRBJ2-1; TRBD2 matches at 10 bases. This CDR3 comprises 14 residues. Germline CDR1 reads SEHNR; CDR2 reads FQNEAQ (reference sequence). The V segment lost 2 bases and the J segment 9 bases; nucleotides outside the gene matches: 4. CDR3 in DNA: TGTGCCAGCAGCTTAAGCGGGAGGGCTGGTGAGCAGTTCTTC. Translating gives CASSLSGRAGEQFF.

The chain couples TRBV4-1 to TRBJ1-5; a possible D gene is TRBD1 (5 bases). The CDR3 has 15 amino acids. CDR1 is MGHRA and CDR2 is YSYEKL in the germline V gene. Trimming removed 0 bases from V and 3 bases from J, with 9 bases in between. The CDR3 DNA sequence: TGCGCCAGCAGCCAAGAAGGAGGGGACAATCAGCCCCAGCATTTT. It is translated as CASSQEGGDNQPQHF.